A single sample gave rise to the 9 T cell receptor beta chains below, sequenced in a study of preoperative IRX-2 immunotherapy in early breast cancer. Treatment of the sample: preoperative locoregional IRX-2 cytokine immunotherapy. Only in-frame clones appear in the TCRdb table, and some are missing; sequencing was by immunoSEQ multiplex PCR. The sample yields around 40,000 clones, approximately 80% seen once. Sequences were derived from tumor tissue, sampled after IRX-2 immunotherapy. These receptors came from a human donor with breast cancer.

Here the CDR3 reads CASRSLDGSFHQPQHF. DNA for the CDR3: TGTGCCAGTAGATCCCTGGACGGGTCCTTTCATCAGCCCCAGCATTTT. V usage is TRBV19 and J usage is TRBJ1-5; no clear D. The CDR3 runs to 16 residues. Germline assignment: CDR1 LNHDA and CDR2 SQIVND (reference sequence). V was clipped by 6 bases and J by 5 bases, with 20 bases between them.

The chain combines TRBV5-1 with TRBJ1-3, with 10 bases identical to TRBD1. With V trimmed by 3 bases and J by 4 bases, 13 bases remained unmatched. Looked up from germline, CDR1 is SGHRS and CDR2 is YFSETQ. This CDR3 is 18 amino acids long. CDR3 loop: CASSSGTGATIPGNTIYF. As DNA, the CDR3 is TGCGCCAGCAGCTCCGGGACAGGGGCCACAATTCCAGGAAACACCATATATTTT.

The chain joins TRBV12-5 to TRBJ2-1; possible D gene TRBD2, 5 bases. The germline V gene has CDR1 LGHNT and CDR2 FRNRAP. CDR3 length: 12 amino acids. The V end was cut by 0 bases, the J end by 10 bases, with 7 bases between. The CDR3 region is CASGLVQREQFF. In nucleotides, the CDR3 is TGTGCTAGTGGTTTGGTCCAGCGGGAGCAGTTCTTC. The complete variable domain, with remaining parts taken from reference TRBV12-5 and TRBJ2-1, reads DARVTQTPRHKVTEMGQEVTMRCQPILGHNTVFWYRQTMMQGLELLAYFRNRAPLDDSGMPKDRFSAEMPDATLATLKIQPSEPRDSAVYFCASGLVQREQFFGPGTRLTVL.

The V call is TRBV5-1, the J call TRBJ1-2; D unclear. This CDR3 contains 15 residues. V lost 0 bases, J lost 3 bases, and 12 bases lay in between. The germline V gene has CDR1 SGHRS and CDR2 YFSETQ. The CDR3 is CASSLESRPYYGYTF. The CDR3 coding sequence is TGCGCCAGCAGCTTGGAGTCCCGGCCTTACTATGGCTACACCTTC.

This clone has more than one count but fewer than ten. The chain is built from TRBV16 and TRBJ2-6; D is uncertain. CDR3 length: 17 residues. CDR1 and CDR2 from the germline V gene are KGHSY and FQNENV. The V and J ends lost 1 base and 0 bases respectively, with 10 bases between them. The CDR3 is CASSQLGRVSGANVLTF. The CDR3 nucleotides read TGTGCCAGCAGCCAATTGGGTAGGGTCTCTGGGGCCAACGTCCTGACTTTC.

This chain connects TRBV23-1 to TRBJ2-7; 7 bases are a match to TRBD2. TRBV23-1 has ORF status, its function being uncertain. This CDR3 spans 13 amino acids. V trimming: 6 bases; J trimming: 7 bases; junction bases outside the gene matches: 9. CDR3 amino acids: CASSTREAGEQYF. In nucleotides, the CDR3 is TGCGCCAGCAGCACCCGGGAGGCGGGGGAGCAGTACTTC.

The chain is built from TRBV11-3 and TRBJ2-3; a possible D gene is TRBD2 (6 bases). This CDR3 is 17 amino acids long. Trimming took off 3 bases at V and 2 bases at J, with 18 bases between the two ends. CDR1 and CDR2 (germline): SGHNT, YENEEA. For the CDR3, the DNA is TGTGCCAGCAGCTTTACGATTCTGCGGGACTCCACAGATACGCAGTATTTT. Protein: CASSFTILRDSTDTQYF.

V usage is TRBV11-3 and J usage is TRBJ2-3; TRBD1 aligns across 11 bases. From germline, CDR1 is SGHNT and CDR2 YENEEA. V shed 8 bases and J 4 bases; nucleotides not matched to a gene: 5. CDR3 size: 14 residues. In DNA form, the CDR3 reads TGTGCCAGCGTTCGGACAGGGGGCGCAGATACGCAGTATTTT. Its translation: CASVRTGGADTQYF.

The CDR3 loop is CASSSPQTGGKNEQYF. The CDR3 coding sequence is TGCGCCAGCAGCTCGCCACAGACAGGGGGCAAGAACGAGCAGTACTTC. The rearrangement links TRBV5-1 to TRBJ2-7; 10 nucleotides align to TRBD1. Germline CDR1 reads SGHRS; CDR2 reads YFSETQ. Trimming at V came to 3 bases and at J to 5 bases, leaving 11 bases not matched to a gene. The CDR3 has 16 amino acids.